The next 6 T cell receptor beta chains were all read from a single sample in a study of a mutant IDH1 vaccine in newly diagnosed glioma. Time point here: week 5, during vaccination. The vaccine gave 300 ug of a 20-mer mutant IDH1 peptide subcutaneously per dose. Their antigens remain unidentified. TCRdb keeps only in-frame clones here, not all; method: immunoSEQ multiplex PCR. The sample has around 58,000 clones; approximately 81% are singletons. The sample here was PBMCs, taken from a glioma patient whose treatment included an IDH1 peptide vaccine. Every receptor here comes from a man in his thirties or forties with glioma.

V is TRBV5-4 and J is TRBJ2-3, with TRBD1 identical over 7 bases. CDR3 length equals 16 residues. Trimming took 0 bases from V and 4 from J; bases not matched to a gene: 8. Germline V gene data show CDR1 as SGHNT and CDR2 as YYREEE (reference sequence). The CDR3 coding sequence is TGTGCCAGCAGCTTGGGTGTGTTGCAGGGGGCAGATACGCAGTATTTT. This translates into CASSLGVLQGADTQYF.

The rearrangement joins TRBV11-2 to TRBJ2-1, with D possibly being TRBD2 (5 bases). V lost 4 bases and J lost 8, with 15 bases in between. The germline gives CDR1 SGHAT, CDR2 FQNNGV. The CDR3 has 14 residues. The CDR3 is CASSSADYLYEQFF. For the CDR3, the DNA is TGTGCCAGCAGCTCTGCTGACTATTTATATGAGCAGTTCTTC.

This clone was picked up one time. V usage is TRBV11-2 and J usage is TRBJ2-5; 8 bases are a match to TRBD2. Germline CDR1 is SGHAT and CDR2 is FQNNGV. V lost 2 bases, J lost 5 bases, and 10 bases stayed unmatched. The length of the CDR3 is 16 residues. CDR3 region: CASSLLAGGSSETQYF. CDR3 DNA sequence: TGTGCCAGCAGCTTACTGGCGGGGGGTAGTTCGGAGACCCAGTACTTC.

The chain has TRBV5-1 and TRBJ1-1; D unresolved. Looked up from germline, CDR1 is SGHRS and CDR2 is YFSETQ. Trimming took off 4 bases at V and 1 base at J, with 14 bases between the two ends. The CDR3 covers 15 residues. The CDR3 sequence: CASSPSTYANTEAFF. CDR3 bases: TGCGCCAGCAGCCCCTCGACCTACGCGAACACTGAAGCTTTCTTT.

The V and J genes are TRBV15 and TRBJ1-6; TRBD1 is a possible D gene (6 bases). Trimming shortened V by 0 bases and J by 8 bases, and 14 bases separated the two germline ends. Germline V lookup: CDR1 LNHNV, CDR2 YYDKDF (reference sequence). The CDR3 is 16 amino acids. DNA for the CDR3: TGTGCCACCAGCAGAGATAATAACAGGGCTTATTCACCCCTCCACTTT. It codes for CATSRDNNRAYSPLHF.

This sequence joins TRBV7-9 and TRBJ1-2, with 10 bases lining up with TRBD1. The CDR3 has 14 residues. CDR1 and CDR2 (germline): SEHNR, FQNEAQ (reference sequence). V gave up 1 base and J gave up 8 bases; unmatched junction bases: 4. CDR3 sequence: CASSLGQGAQGYTF. The CDR3 DNA follows: TGTGCCAGCAGCTTAGGACAGGGGGCGCAGGGCTACACCTTC.